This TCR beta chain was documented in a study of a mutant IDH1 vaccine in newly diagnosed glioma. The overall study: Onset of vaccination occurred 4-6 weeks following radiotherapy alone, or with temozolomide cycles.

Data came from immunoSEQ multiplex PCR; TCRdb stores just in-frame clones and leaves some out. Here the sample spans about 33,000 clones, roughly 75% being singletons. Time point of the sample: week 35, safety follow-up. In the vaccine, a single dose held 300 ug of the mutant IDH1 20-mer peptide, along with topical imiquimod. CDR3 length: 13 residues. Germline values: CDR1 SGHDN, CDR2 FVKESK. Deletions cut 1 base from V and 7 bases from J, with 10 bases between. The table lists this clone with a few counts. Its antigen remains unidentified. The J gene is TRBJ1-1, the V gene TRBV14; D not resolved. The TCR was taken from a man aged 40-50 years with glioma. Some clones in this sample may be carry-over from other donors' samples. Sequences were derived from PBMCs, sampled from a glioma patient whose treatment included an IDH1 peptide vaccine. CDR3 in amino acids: CASSQGTVGEAFF. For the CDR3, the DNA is TGTGCCAGCAGCCAAGGTACAGTCGGTGAAGCTTTCTTT. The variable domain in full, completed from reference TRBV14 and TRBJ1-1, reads EAGVTQFPSHSVIEKGQTVTLRCDPISGHDNLYWYRRVMGKEIKFLLHFVKESKQDESGMPNNRFLAERTGGTYSTLKVQPAELEDSGVYFCASSQGTVGEAFFGQGTRLTVV.